The 20 T cell receptor beta chains below all came from one sample that was sequenced in a study of cytomegalovirus exposure and HLA in healthy donors. This table comes from immunoSEQ multiplex PCR, and its TCRdb copy is limited to in-frame clones, with some not included. The sample carries about 55,000 clones, more than 80% recorded once. Sequences were obtained from PBMCs. These receptors came from a man aged 18-30 years in good health and CMV-seronegative.

CDR3 DNA sequence: TGTGCCAGCAGCCATAGAGACAGGGGGCTGGAGACCCAGTACTTC. Translated: CASSHRDRGLETQYF. This chain joins TRBV6-1 and TRBJ2-5; 10 bases are shared with TRBD1. This CDR3 region has 15 residues. Germline-derived CDR1 and CDR2 are MNHNS and SASEGT. With V trimmed by 6 bases and J by 5 bases, 9 bases remained unmatched.

The sample holds one count of this clone. V gene TRBV10-3 combines with J gene TRBJ2-7; the match to TRBD2 covers 8 bases. The CDR3 has 14 residues. Germline V gene sequence: CDR1 ENHRY, CDR2 SYGVKD. J lost 6 bases, V lost 3 bases, and 7 bases had no gene match. The CDR3 spells CAISDAGGAGEQYF. The CDR3 DNA reads TGTGCCATCAGTGATGCGGGGGGAGCGGGCGAGCAGTACTTC.

V and J are TRBV6-1 and TRBJ2-7, with TRBD1 matching 9 bases. V lost 10 bases to trimming and J lost 3 bases; unmatched junction nucleotides: 4. Germline V gene sequence: CDR1 MNHNS, CDR2 SASEGT. The CDR3 covers 12 residues. CDR3 nucleotides: TGTGCCATGGGACAGGGTTTCTACGAGCAGTACTTC. It specifies CAMGQGFYEQYF.

Turning to this clone: Other DNA variants within this sample encode the same CDR3. The rearrangement joins TRBV2 to TRBJ2-7, with D perhaps matching TRBD1 (6 bases). There are 14 residues in the CDR3. V lost 2 bases to trimming and J lost 0 bases, with 8 bases between them. CDR1 is SNHLY, CDR2 FYNNEI, per germline. The CDR3 region has the DNA TGTGCCAGCAGTGAACAGGGGTCCTCCTACGAGCAGTACTTC. Its protein is CASSEQGSSYEQYF.

This clone was observed at least ten times. The chain links TRBV6-1 to TRBJ2-3; 7 bases match TRBD1. V was clipped by 0 bases and J by 2 bases; unmatched bases: 5. The CDR3 contains 16 residues. CDR1 and CDR2 from the germline V gene are MNHNS and SASEGT. The chain's CDR3 is CASSEATGPFTDTQYF. Written as DNA, the CDR3 is TGTGCCAGCAGTGAAGCGACAGGGCCCTTCACAGATACGCAGTATTTT.

The chain has TRBV4-1 and TRBJ2-7, with 9 bases aligning to TRBD2. The CDR3 is 15 residues long. Germline V lookup: CDR1 MGHRA, CDR2 YSYEKL. V lost 1 base and J lost 2; bases outside the gene matches: 3. The CDR3 region has the DNA TGCGCCAGCAGCCAAGTGCCTAGCGGGGCCTACGAGCAGTACTTC. Translation: CASSQVPSGAYEQYF.

The gene calls are TRBV29-1 and TRBJ2-3; 14 positions match TRBD2. The CDR3 sequence is 14 residues long. Germline-derived CDR1 and CDR2 are SQVTM and ANQGSEA. J was trimmed by 8 bases and V by 6 bases; bases with no gene match: 7. The CDR3 DNA reads as TGCAGCGTGGGACTAGCGGGAGCCAGCAGTACGCAGTATTTT. It translates to CSVGLAGASSTQYF.

The V and J genes are TRBV13 and TRBJ2-1, with D possibly being TRBD1 (6 bases). V dropped 8 bases and J dropped 9 bases, with 17 bases sitting between them. The germline V gene encodes CDR1 PRHDT and CDR2 FYEKMQ (reference sequence). This CDR3 is built from 13 residues. CDR3 region: CASGHRDRGEQFF. The CDR3 DNA follows: TGTGCCAGCGGCCACAGGGATAGGGGTGAGCAGTTCTTC.

V and J are TRBV11-2 and TRBJ2-1; the D is unclear. V was pared by 5 bases and J by 6 bases, with 8 bases between. This CDR3 comprises 12 residues. CDR1 and CDR2 (germline): SGHAT, FQNNGV. Here the CDR3 reads CASSAPPNEQFF. As DNA, the CDR3 is TGTGCCAGCAGCGCGCCCCCCAATGAGCAGTTCTTC. The variable domain in full, completed from reference TRBV11-2 and TRBJ2-1, reads EAGVAQSPRYKIIEKRQSVAFWCNPISGHATLYWYQQILGQGPKLLIQFQNNGVVDDSQLPKDRFSAERLKGVDSTLKIQPAKLEDSAVYLCASSAPPNEQFFGPGTRLTVL.

The V gene is TRBV2, the J gene TRBJ1-2; no firm D call. The CDR3 loop spans 13 amino acids. Germline assignment: CDR1 SNHLY and CDR2 FYNNEI. Trimming shortened V by 4 bases and J by 5 bases, and 11 bases separated the two germline ends. CDR3 region: CASSVTRGYGYTF. CDR3 DNA: TGTGCCAGCAGTGTGACTCGGGGTTATGGCTACACCTTC.

The rearrangement uses TRBV7-8 and TRBJ2-1, with 10 bases matching TRBD1. The germline gives CDR1 SGHVS, CDR2 FQNEAQ. CDR3 size: 19 residues. The junction had 8 bases not matched to a gene; V was cut back by 0 bases and J by 0 bases. The CDR3 region is CASSLALTGGAGSYNEQFF. The CDR3 nucleotides are TGTGCCAGCAGCTTAGCGTTGACAGGGGGCGCAGGCTCCTACAATGAGCAGTTCTTC.

DNA for the CDR3: TGTGCCAGCAGTGAAGCGCTGAGCTCCTACAATGAGCAGTTCTTC. As protein: CASSEALSSYNEQFF. The J gene is TRBJ2-1, the V gene TRBV6-1; D gene uncertain. V shed 0 bases and J shed 0 bases, with 6 bases lying between them. The CDR3 has 15 residues. Germline V lookup: CDR1 MNHNS, CDR2 SASEGT.

This clone was observed a handful of times. The V call is TRBV19, the J call TRBJ2-7; D is perhaps TRBD1 (6 bases). Trimming cost V 10 bases and J 2 bases, with 18 bases left between them. The CDR3 is 14 residues long. The V gene's germline CDR1 is LNHDA and CDR2 SQIVND (reference sequence). CDR3 DNA sequence: TGTGCCACTACCCCCCGGGACACTGCCTACGAGCAGTACTTC. This codes for CATTPRDTAYEQYF.

The gene calls are TRBV5-1 and TRBJ2-4; a possible D gene is TRBD2 (5 bases). The germline gives CDR1 SGHRS, CDR2 YFSETQ. Trimming removed 0 bases from V and 8 bases from J, with 9 bases in between. The CDR3 is 13 residues long. The CDR3 DNA sequence: TGCGCCAGCAGCTTGGCCCCGAGGGACATTCAGTACTTC. Translation gives CASSLAPRDIQYF.

The V call is TRBV25-1, the J call TRBJ1-4, with unresolved D. The V and J ends lost 3 bases and 0 bases respectively, with 8 bases between them. The CDR3 length is 15 residues. The V gene's germline CDR1 is MGHDK and CDR2 SYGVNS. The CDR3 loop reads CASSDRPTTNEKLFF. In DNA form, the CDR3 reads TGTGCCAGCAGTGATCGTCCTACAACTAATGAAAAACTGTTTTTT. Supplemented by reference TRBV25-1 and TRBJ1-4, the full variable domain reads EADIYQTPRYLVIGTGKKITLECSQTMGHDKMYWYQQDPGMELHLIHYSYGVNSTEKGDLSSESTVSRIRTEHFPLTLESARPSHTSQYLCASSDRPTTNEKLFFGSGTQLSVL.

The chain uses TRBV9 and TRBJ2-5; tentative D call: TRBD2 (5 bases). This CDR3 has 14 amino acids. Trimming stripped 0 bases from V and 2 bases from J, with 8 bases between. In germline, CDR1 is SGDLS, CDR2 YYNGEE. The CDR3 DNA follows: TGTGCCAGCAGCGTAGGGAGGTCTCAAGAGACCCAGTACTTC. It codes for CASSVGRSQETQYF.

The rearrangement links TRBV28 to TRBJ2-1; 10 bases match TRBD2. Germline V CDR1 and CDR2: MDHEN, SYDVKM. This CDR3 spans 17 amino acids. J was trimmed by 6 bases and V by 6 bases; bases with no gene match: 14. The CDR3 loop reads CASSYLAGEGEANEQFF. For the CDR3, the DNA is TGTGCCAGCAGCTACCTAGCGGGAGAGGGGGAGGCCAATGAGCAGTTCTTC.

This clone was detected once. This chain joins TRBV5-1 and TRBJ2-5; TRBD2 matches 12 bases. The CDR3 has 17 amino acids. Germline V gene lookup returns CDR1 SGHRS and CDR2 YFSETQ. J lost 4 bases, V lost 1 base, and 8 bases had no gene match. The CDR3 loop reads CASSLFLAGGGGETQYF. Here the CDR3 DNA reads TGCGCCAGCAGCTTGTTTCTAGCGGGAGGGGGCGGAGAGACCCAGTACTTC. The variable domain in full, with the rest retrieved from reference TRBV5-1 and TRBJ2-5, is KAGVTQTPRYLIKTRGQQVTLSCSPISGHRSVSWYQQTPGQGLQFLFEYFSETQRNKGNFPGRFSGRQFSNSRSEMNVSTLELGDSALYLCASSLFLAGGGGETQYFGPGTRLLVL.

CDR3 DNA: TGTGCCAGCAGCTTGGTCGGGGGAGGAGAGACCCAGTACTTC. It yields the protein CASSLVGGGETQYF. This chain uses TRBV7-9 with TRBJ2-5, with TRBD2 as a possible D gene (6 bases). With 3 bases removed from V and 4 bases from J, the gap between germline ends came to 12 bases. The germline V gene has CDR1 SEHNR and CDR2 FQNEAQ (reference sequence). This CDR3 comprises 14 residues.

The rearrangement joins TRBV28 to TRBJ2-7; weak D call: TRBD1 (6 bases). Deletions cut 5 bases from V and 6 bases from J, with 20 bases between. The CDR3 is 15 residues long. Germline V gene sequence: CDR1 MDHEN, CDR2 SYDVKM. The CDR3 protein is CASSTFAAAGVEQYF. CDR3 in DNA: TGTGCCAGCAGTACCTTTGCGGCGGCAGGGGTCGAGCAGTACTTC.